These T cell receptor beta chains were read from a single sample in a study of cytomegalovirus exposure and HLA in healthy donors. Measured with immunoSEQ multiplex PCR; TCRdb has only the in-frame clones, and not every one. The sample lists some 100,000 clones; around 84% were seen once. Sequences were obtained from PBMCs. These TCRs come from a woman in her thirties or forties in good health and CMV-seropositive. Each CDR3 is given with its conserved first and last residue. A D gene is named only where the DNA matches it firmly. Part of the rows lack a size; the others show once, few, many or a class for expanded clones.

>NA|TRBV28|15|TRBJ2-3|NA
CASSITGAFTDTQYF
TGTGCCAGCAGTATTACGGGAGCCTTCACAGATACGCAGTATTTT
>NA|TRBV29-1|18|TRBJ2-3|TRBD2
CSAGGRTSGLQSTDTQYF
TGCAGCGCTGGGGGGCGAACTAGCGGTCTACAGAGCACAGATACGCAGTATTTT
>few|TRBV25-1|14|TRBJ1-4|NA
CASSPVGSFEKLFF
TGTGCCAGCAGTCCAGTGGGGAGCTTTGAAAAACTGTTTTTT
>NA|TRBV6-6|16|TRBJ2-1|TRBD1
CASSYPSDRKHNEQFF
TGTGCCAGCAGCTACCCCTCGGACAGGAAACACAATGAGCAGTTCTTC
>NA|TRBV6-1|12|TRBJ1-2|TRBD1
CASSEGAPGYTF
TGTGCCAGCTCGGAGGGGGCGCCCGGCTACACCTTC
>NA|TRBV6-5|14|TRBJ1-1|NA
CASRARGLNTEAFF
TGTGCCAGCAGGGCCAGGGGATTGAACACTGAAGCTTTCTTT
>NA|TRBV10-2|13|TRBJ1-5|NA
CASRGQTDQPQHF
TGCGCCAGCAGAGGACAGACCGATCAGCCCCAGCATTTT
>NA|TRBV5-4|16|TRBJ1-2|NA
CASSLPRGEDSDGYTF
TGTGCCAGCAGCTTGCCCAGGGGCGAAGACTCGGATGGCTACACCTTC
>NA|TRBV14|16|TRBJ2-3|TRBD2
CASSRRTSGHRDTQYF
TGTGCCAGCAGCCGTCGGACTAGCGGGCATCGAGATACGCAGTATTTT
>once|TRBV7-3|13|TRBJ2-7|TRBD1
CASGTGGSGEQYF
TGTGCCAGCGGCACAGGGGGCTCGGGCGAGCAGTACTTC
>NA|TRBV7-2|13|TRBJ1-1|NA
CASSLQGNTEAFF
TGTGCCAGCAGCTTACAGGGGAACACTGAAGCTTTCTTT
>NA|TRBV7-9|15|TRBJ2-3|TRBD2
CASFLAGVGTDTQYF
TGTGCCAGCTTCCTAGCGGGAGTTGGAACAGATACGCAGTATTTT
>NA|TRBV9|14|TRBJ2-7|TRBD2
CASSVSGSGYEQYF
TGTGCCAGCAGCGTTAGCGGGAGTGGCTACGAGCAGTACTTC
>NA|TRBV6-5|15|TRBJ2-4|TRBD2
CASRPLAGGKNIQYF
TGTGCCAGCAGGCCGCTAGCGGGAGGTAAAAACATTCAGTACTTC
>NA|TRBV7-2|16|TRBJ2-3|TRBD2
CASSLGASSGTDTQYF
TGTGCCAGCAGCTTAGGGGCGTCTAGCGGGACCGATACGCAGTATTTT
>NA|TRBV28|13|TRBJ1-5|NA
CASSFGGGQPQHF
TGTGCCAGCAGTTTCGGGGGAGGTCAGCCCCAGCATTTT
>NA|TRBV30|13|TRBJ2-1|TRBD2
CAWSAGGYNEQFF
TGTGCCTGGAGTGCCGGGGGGTACAATGAGCAGTTCTTC
>once|TRBV30|13|TRBJ2-5|NA
CARRGTVGETQYF
TGTGCCAGACGGGGGACAGTTGGGGAGACCCAGTACTTC
>NA|TRBV2|19|TRBJ2-1|TRBD2
CASIRPSGRAVGSYNEQFF
TGTGCCAGCATACGCCCTAGCGGGAGGGCCGTGGGCTCCTACAATGAGCAGTTCTTC
>NA|TRBV5-8|14|TRBJ2-1|TRBD2
CASSRRTSHNEQFF
TGTGCCAGCAGCCGAAGGACTAGCCACAATGAGCAGTTCTTC
>NA|TRBV28|15|TRBJ2-7|NA
CASSHTRNRLYEQYF
TGTGCCAGCAGTCACACTAGGAATCGACTCTACGAGCAGTACTTC
>few|TRBV5-5|15|TRBJ2-1|TRBD1
CASSLVGQDYNEQFF
TGTGCCAGCAGCTTGGTGGGACAGGACTACAATGAGCAGTTCTTC
>NA|TRBV28|13|TRBJ2-7|TRBD2
CASRSSGGYEQYF
TGTGCCAGCAGAAGTAGCGGGGGATACGAGCAGTACTTC